The T cell receptor (beta chain) under discussion was sequenced for a study of CD8+ T cells in alopecia areata. Treatment described: oral pan-JAK inhibitor, 5-10 mg twice daily. CDR1 and CDR2 from the germline V gene are SEHNR and FQNEAQ (reference sequence). V lost 2 bases and J 4 bases, leaving 14 bases between the germline ends. The CDR3 spans 16 residues. This clone was seen a handful of times. Investigators isolated RNA and reverse transcribed it into cDNA to act as the sequencing template. Data came from immunoSEQ multiplex PCR; TCRdb stores just in-frame clones and leaves some out. This table holds under 200,000 clones, approximately 65% found once.

The chain uses TRBV7-9 and TRBJ1-4; D ambiguous. The clonotype comes from a human donor with alopecia areata. The starting material was CD4+ T cells sorted from blood, obtained at week 4, from a patient treated with tofacitinib. The DNA for the CDR3 is TGTGCCAGCAGCTTAACCTACGAGGGAGATAATGAAAAACTGTTTTTT. Translating gives CASSLTYEGDNEKLFF.